The present entry profiles one T cell receptor (beta chain) with its context. Its specificity is not known. The data were obtained in a study of T cell responses to AZD1222 COVID-19 vaccine. Findings and caveats of the study: Among AZD1222 vaccinees, only six were seropositive at baseline. No repertoire was sampled before or during the peak T cell response, only after it. The study found Spike-specific TCR breadth and depth rose after two AZD1222 doses.

The CDR3 spans 13 residues. Germline V lookup: CDR1 MNHEY, CDR2 SVGAGI. V lost 8 bases, J lost 7 bases, and 14 bases lay in between. Assay: immunoSEQ multiplex PCR; the TCRdb copy retains only in-frame clones and omits some. Of over 150,000 clones in the sample, 90% are singletons; the top ten hold approximately 3%. This chain connects TRBV6-5 to TRBJ2-2, with D maybe TRBD2 (6 bases). The sequencing here drew on peripheral blood, taken on day 0 of AZD1222 vaccination. The TCR was taken from an adult in good health. CDR3 bases: TGTGCCAGCCCGGACTATCGTGGCGGGGAGCTGTTTTTT. Residues: CASPDYRGGELFF.